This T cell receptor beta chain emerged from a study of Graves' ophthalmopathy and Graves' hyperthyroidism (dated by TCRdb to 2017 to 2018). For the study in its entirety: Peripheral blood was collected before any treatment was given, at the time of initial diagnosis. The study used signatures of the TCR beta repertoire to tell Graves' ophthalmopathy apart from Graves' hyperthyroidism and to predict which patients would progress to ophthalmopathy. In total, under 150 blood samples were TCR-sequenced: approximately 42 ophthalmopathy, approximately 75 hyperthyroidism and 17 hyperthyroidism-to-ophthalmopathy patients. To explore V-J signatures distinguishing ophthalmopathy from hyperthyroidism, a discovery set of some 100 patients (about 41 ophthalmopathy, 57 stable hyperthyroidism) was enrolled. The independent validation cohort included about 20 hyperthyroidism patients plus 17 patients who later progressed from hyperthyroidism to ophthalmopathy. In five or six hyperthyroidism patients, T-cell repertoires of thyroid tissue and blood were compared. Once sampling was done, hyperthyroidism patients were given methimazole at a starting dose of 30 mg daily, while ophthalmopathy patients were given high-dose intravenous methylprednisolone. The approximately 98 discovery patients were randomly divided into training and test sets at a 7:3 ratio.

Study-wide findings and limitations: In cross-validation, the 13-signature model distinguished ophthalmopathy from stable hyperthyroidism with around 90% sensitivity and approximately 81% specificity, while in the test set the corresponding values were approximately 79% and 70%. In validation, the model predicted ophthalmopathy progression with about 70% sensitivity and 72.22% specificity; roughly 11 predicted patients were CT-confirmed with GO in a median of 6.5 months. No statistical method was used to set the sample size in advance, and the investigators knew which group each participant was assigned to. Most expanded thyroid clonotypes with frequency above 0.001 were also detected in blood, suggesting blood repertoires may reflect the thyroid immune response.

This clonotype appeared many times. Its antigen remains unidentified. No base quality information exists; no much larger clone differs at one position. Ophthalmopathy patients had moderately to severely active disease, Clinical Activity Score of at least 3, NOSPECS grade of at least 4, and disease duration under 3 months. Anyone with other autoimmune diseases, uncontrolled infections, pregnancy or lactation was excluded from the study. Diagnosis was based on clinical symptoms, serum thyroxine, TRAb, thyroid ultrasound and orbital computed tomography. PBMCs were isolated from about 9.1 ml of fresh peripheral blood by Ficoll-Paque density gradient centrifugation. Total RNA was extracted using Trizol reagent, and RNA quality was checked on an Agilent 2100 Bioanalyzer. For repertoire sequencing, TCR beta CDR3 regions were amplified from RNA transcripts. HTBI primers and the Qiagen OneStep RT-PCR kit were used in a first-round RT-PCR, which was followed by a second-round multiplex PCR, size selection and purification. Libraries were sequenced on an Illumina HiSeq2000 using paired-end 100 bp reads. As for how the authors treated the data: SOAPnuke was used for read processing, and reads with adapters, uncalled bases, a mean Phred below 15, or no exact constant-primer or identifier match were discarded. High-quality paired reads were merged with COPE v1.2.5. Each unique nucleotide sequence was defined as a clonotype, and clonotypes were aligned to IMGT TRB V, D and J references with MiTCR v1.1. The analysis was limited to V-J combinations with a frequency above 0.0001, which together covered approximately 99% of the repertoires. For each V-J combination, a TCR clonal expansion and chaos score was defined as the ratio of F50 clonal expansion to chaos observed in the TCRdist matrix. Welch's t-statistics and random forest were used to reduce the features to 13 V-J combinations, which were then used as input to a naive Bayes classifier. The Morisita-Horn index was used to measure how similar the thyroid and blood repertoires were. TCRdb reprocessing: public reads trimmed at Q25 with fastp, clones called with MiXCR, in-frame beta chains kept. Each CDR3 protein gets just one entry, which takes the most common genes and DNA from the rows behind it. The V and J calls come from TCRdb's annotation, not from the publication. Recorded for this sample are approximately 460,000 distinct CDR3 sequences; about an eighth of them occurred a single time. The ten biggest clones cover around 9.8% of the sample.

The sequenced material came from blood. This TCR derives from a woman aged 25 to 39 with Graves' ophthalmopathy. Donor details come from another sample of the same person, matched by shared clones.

CDR3 protein: CASSPSIEFSPLHF. The nucleotides are TGTGCCAGCTCACCATCGATTGAGTTTTCACCCCTCCACTTT. The chain joins TRBV18 to TRBJ1-6, with the D gene not confidently named. Counted from cysteine to phenylalanine, this CDR3 has 14 amino acids. CDR3 DNA is the only sequence kept; it has 42 bases, read in frame from the first base. V is clipped by 2 bases and J by 9 bases, and the sequence between their germline boundaries is 11 bases long. CDR1 and CDR2 (KGHSH, LQKENI) derive from the germline V gene.